The clone carrying this T cell receptor (beta chain) was counted once. This specimen comes from a study of memory CD4+ T cells and cytomegalovirus serostatus. Germline V CDR1 and CDR2: SNHLY, FYNNEI. V dropped 8 bases and J dropped 6 bases, with 17 bases sitting between them. The CDR3 covers 13 residues. Measured with immunoSEQ multiplex PCR; TCRdb has only the in-frame clones, and not every one. Of around 99,000 clones in the sample, 75% to 85% are singletons; the top ten hold around 3.6%. The sort gate was single viable CD3+CD4+CD8-CD45RO+ cells for memory CD4+ T cells. Total CD4+ T cells were enriched by CD4 positive selection.

Material for sequencing was memory CD4+ T cells from blood. This sequence originates from an adult in good health and CMV-seropositive. This chain uses TRBV2 with TRBJ2-7, with a possible D match to TRBD1 (5 bases). The CDR3 reads CASQDSDSGEQYF. The CDR3 DNA is TGTGCCAGCCAAGACAGTGATAGTGGCGAGCAGTACTTC. The full variable domain, completed using reference TRBV2 and TRBJ2-7, is EPEVTQTPSHQVTQMGQEVILRCVPISNHLYFYWYRQILGQKVEFLVSFYNNEISEKSEIFDDQFSVERPDGSNFTLKIRSTKLEDSAMYFCASQDSDSGEQYFGPGTRLTVT.